This T cell receptor (beta chain) was profiled in a study of T cell responses to AZD1222 COVID-19 vaccine. Concerning this clone: What it binds is not known.

Assay used: immunoSEQ multiplex PCR; TCRdb lists only in-frame clones, some missing. The sample holds 80,000 to 85,000 clones, 75% to 95% seen once. Between the trimmed V and J ends, which lost 4 bases and 1 base, there was a span of 7 bases. Germline values: CDR1 SQVTM, CDR2 ANQGSEA. This CDR3 has 12 residues. Study results and caveats: At baseline, seropositivity was found in only a handful of AZD1222 recipients. It should be noted that donors were predominantly white British and more often female, and clonal diversity was possibly underestimated. Distributed over spike, vaccine-associated CD4 TCRs predominated at 160-218 and 743-854.

Sequenced here: peripheral blood, sampled 28 days after the second AZD1222 dose. This TCR was sampled from an adult who received the AZD1222 COVID-19 vaccine. V and J are TRBV29-1 and TRBJ1-1, with D unclear. DNA for the CDR3: TGCAGCGTTGGTCATGCGAACACTGAAGCTTTCTTT. It codes for CSVGHANTEAFF.